The entry below gives a single T cell receptor beta chain sequence along with its context. This sample is drawn from a study of blood T cell repertoires in COVID-19. As for the study in general: Both acute and convalescent COVID-19 samples were obtained from the United States, Italy and Spain. Nucleic acid was either cDNA or gDNA, and it came from T cells, B-cell-depleted T cells, or PBMCs.

Per the original methods: The authors estimated nucleated cell counts from reference gene primer amplification. TCRdb's copy holds only in-frame clones and misses some; the assay was immunoSEQ multiplex PCR. D and trimming come from the DNA, and the V and J calls and clone size come from that table. The sample holds around 280,000 clones, more than 75% seen once. This CDR3 contains 15 residues. The V and J ends lost 3 bases and 8 bases, in that order; junction bases with no gene match: 9. CDR1 SGDLS and CDR2 YYNGEE come from the germline V gene. The TCR sequence derives from a man between 65 and 85 years old with acute or convalescent COVID-19. The material sequenced was peripheral blood. V usage is TRBV9 and J usage is TRBJ2-1; 9 nucleotides line up with TRBD2. CDR3 region: CASSAAGGRFDEQFF. CDR3 DNA: TGTGCCAGCAGCGCAGCGGGGGGAAGATTCGATGAGCAGTTCTTC.